Presented here are 29 T cell receptor beta chains from one specimen sequenced in a study of blood T cells in healthy people across ages (dated by TCRdb to between 2015 and 2016). Library preparation used 5' RACE. The listed sequencing device is Illumina HiSeq 2500. The second PCR ran for roughly 7 to 11 cycles and used a J-beta primer mix along with a sample-barcoded 5' primer. TCRdb handled the public reads itself, with Q25 trimming in fastp and clone calling in MiXCR, and kept productive beta chains. Each entry merges the rows of one CDR3 protein and shows their most common DNA and genes. This sample lists over 450,000 distinct CDR3 sequences; approximately 25% were detected once. The ten top clones hold 8.7% of the sample. This sample also belongs to another study, concerning T cells of mothers and their children.

The sequencing input was blood. Every receptor here comes from a boy aged 5-17 years in good health.

This clonotype was observed a few times. This sequence joins TRBV28 and TRBJ2-5, with TRBD2 identical over 7 bases. The CDR3 extends over 13 amino acids. J lost 2 bases, V lost 6 bases, and 3 bases had no gene match. Germline loops: CDR1 MDHEN, CDR2 SYDVKM. CDR3 sequence reads: CASRPGGQETQYF. The CDR3 DNA follows: TGTGCCAGCAGACCGGGGGGACAAGAGACCCAGTACTTC.

The V gene is TRBV28, the J gene TRBJ2-1; 8 bases map to TRBD1. Germline V lookup: CDR1 MDHEN, CDR2 SYDVKM. The CDR3 totals 17 residues. The J segment lost 4 bases and the V segment lost 1 base, leaving 9 bases of the junction unmatched. In nucleotides, the CDR3 is TGTGCCAGCAGTTTATATCGACAGGGGCCTGCATACAATGAGCAGTTCTTC. The encoded protein is CASSLYRQGPAYNEQFF.

This clonotype came up a few times. V and J are TRBV7-8 and TRBJ2-1; no clear D gene. V was pared by 3 bases and J by 6 bases, with 6 bases between. Germline V gene lookup returns CDR1 SGHVS and CDR2 FQNEAQ. The CDR3 consists of 12 residues. The DNA of the CDR3 is TGTGCCAGCAGCTTTCAGGTCAATGAGCAGTTCTTC. Encoded protein: CASSFQVNEQFF.

The rearrangement links TRBV29-1 to TRBJ1-4; no reliable D call. The CDR3 length is 12 residues. Trimming took 4 bases from V and 7 from J, leaving 10 bases between them. Looked up from germline, CDR1 is SQVTM and CDR2 is ANQGSEA. CDR3 nucleotide sequence: TGCAGCGTTGCCGGGTGGGGTGAAAAACTGTTTTTT. It is translated as CSVAGWGEKLFF.

This clonotype was counted ten times or more. The rearrangement joins TRBV5-1 to TRBJ2-5; D gene uncertain. This CDR3 region has 13 residues. CDR1 is SGHRS, CDR2 YFSETQ, per germline. Deletions cut 3 bases from V and 2 bases from J, with 8 bases between. CDR3 in amino acids: CASSSPPQETQYF. In nucleotides, the CDR3 is TGCGCCAGCAGCTCTCCGCCACAAGAGACCCAGTACTTC.

This sequence joins TRBV7-2 and TRBJ1-1; 7 bases are a match to TRBD1. J was trimmed by 10 bases and V by 2 bases; bases with no gene match: 13. The germline V gene encodes CDR1 SGHTA and CDR2 FQGNSA. The CDR3 spans 15 residues. Written as DNA, the CDR3 is TGTGCCAGCAGCTTATTGTGGGCTCAGGGGGAGGGAGCTTTCTTT. It codes for CASSLLWAQGEGAFF. Using reference TRBV7-2 and TRBJ1-1 for the parts outside the CDR3, the full variable domain is GAGVSQSPSNKVTEKGKDVELRCDPISGHTALYWYRQSLGQGLEFLIYFQGNSAPDKSGLPSDRFSAERTGGSVSTLTIQRTQQEDSAVYLCASSLLWAQGEGAFFGQGTRLTVV.

This clonotype was observed a few times. Relative to the germline gene, one junction end is altered; a read error may explain this. The chain links TRBV7-7 to TRBJ2-3; 9 nucleotides line up with TRBD2. This CDR3 has 15 residues. Germline CDR1 reads SSHAT; CDR2 reads FNYEAQ (reference sequence). The CDR3 spells CASSLRGGVQDTQYF. Written as DNA, the CDR3 is TGTGCTAGCAGCTTGCGGGGGGGTGTGCAGGATACGCAGTATTTT.

The chain carries TRBV20-1 and TRBJ1-1, with 8 bases fitting TRBD1. CDR3 length: 10 residues. The trim removed 6 bases at V and 8 bases at J, leaving 2 bases unmatched. Germline CDR1 DFQATT, CDR2 SNEGSKA (reference sequence). CDR3 in DNA: TGCAGTGCCCGGGACAGGGAAGCTTTCTTT. Amino acids: CSARDREAFF.

CDR3 sequence reads: CATSDLPSGMNNEQFF. The CDR3 coding sequence is TGTGCCACCAGTGATTTGCCTAGCGGGATGAATAATGAGCAGTTCTTC. This chain connects TRBV24-1 to TRBJ2-5, with 9 positions matching TRBD2. The DNA end is more similar to TRBJ2-1, so the J call may be wrong. Per the germline V gene, CDR1 is KGHDR and CDR2 is SFDVKD. There are 16 residues in the CDR3.

The rearrangement joins TRBV18 to TRBJ2-1; TRBD2 might be the D (7 bases). The V end lost 6 bases, the J end lost 8 bases, and 11 bases lay between the germline ends. Germline CDR1 KGHSH, CDR2 LQKENI. The CDR3 has 12 residues. CDR3 sequence: CASSEGGYEQFF. The CDR3 DNA reads as TGTGCCAGCTCGGAGGGGGGGTATGAGCAGTTCTTC.

The V gene is TRBV28, the J gene TRBJ2-2, with a weak D call TRBD1 (5 bases). The germline V gene encodes CDR1 MDHEN and CDR2 SYDVKM. V was cut by 4 bases and J by 5 bases, with 17 bases left in between. The CDR3 is 16 amino acids. This chain's CDR3 is CASSSTALKGTGELFF. CDR3 nucleotide sequence: TGTGCCAGCAGTTCTACAGCGTTAAAGGGGACCGGGGAGCTGTTTTTT.

The chain links TRBV27 to TRBJ1-1, with D uncertain. The CDR3 has 13 amino acids. V shed 7 bases and J shed 10 bases, with 19 bases lying between them. In germline, CDR1 is MNHEY, CDR2 SMNVEV (reference sequence). The CDR3 DNA reads TGTGCCAGCACCTCGTATACAATGAAGGGAGCTTTCTTT. It specifies CASTSYTMKGAFF.

A remark on this clonotype: This clone may be a read error of a much larger clone one base away. This chain joins TRBV29-1 and TRBJ2-7; D is possibly TRBD2 (6 bases). CDR3 length equals 15 residues. Germline assignment: CDR1 SQVTM and CDR2 ANQGSEA. The CDR3 protein is CSVEFTRDFSGEQHF. CDR3 sequence (DNA): TGCAGCGTTGAGTTCACCCGGGACTTTTCGGGCGAGCAGCACTTC.

The chain recombines TRBV7-2 with TRBJ1-1; 11 bases fit TRBD1. Unmatched junction bases numbered 12, after V lost 5 bases and J lost 1 base. Germline CDR1 reads SGHTA; CDR2 reads FQGNSA. The CDR3 extends over 18 amino acids. The CDR3 DNA is TGTGCCAGCAGCGCCCCCCGGGACAGGGGGAGAAGGAACACTGAAGCTTTCTTT. The encoded protein is CASSAPRDRGRRNTEAFF. Complete variable domain (other parts from reference TRBV7-2 and TRBJ1-1): GAGVSQSPSNKVTEKGKDVELRCDPISGHTALYWYRQSLGQGLEFLIYFQGNSAPDKSGLPSDRFSAERTGGSVSTLTIQRTQQEDSAVYLCASSAPRDRGRRNTEAFFGQGTRLTVV.

The CDR3 protein is CASSVTPGREGYTF. The CDR3 DNA follows: TGTGCCAGCAGCGTAACCCCAGGGCGAGAGGGCTACACCTTC. The chain recombines TRBV9 with TRBJ1-2, with a possible D match to TRBD1 (5 bases). Trimming pared 1 base from V and 8 bases from J, leaving 15 bases between. The germline gives CDR1 SGDLS, CDR2 YYNGEE. The CDR3 spans 14 residues.

The V and J genes are TRBV29-1 and TRBJ1-2; D is unresolved. Trimming stripped 1 base from V and 5 bases from J, with 20 bases between. The CDR3 extends over 16 amino acids. CDR1 and CDR2 from the germline V gene are SQVTM and ANQGSEA. The CDR3 nucleotides read TGCAGCGTTGAAGGGGTCTACGGTAGACTAGGGTATGGCTACACCTTC. Translated, it gives CSVEGVYGRLGYGYTF. The full variable domain, completed using reference TRBV29-1 and TRBJ1-2, is SAVISQKPSRDICQRGTSLTIQCQVDSQVTMMFWYRQQPGQSLTLIATANQGSEATYESGFVIDKFPISRPNLTFSTLTVSNMSPEDSSIYLCSVEGVYGRLGYGYTFGSGTRLTVV.

This clonotype has more than one count but fewer than ten. The V call is TRBV20-1, the J call TRBJ2-5; 12 bases fit TRBD1. The closer fit of TRBJ2-7 to the DNA end suggests the J call may be wrong. The length of the CDR3 is 14 residues. Looked up from germline, CDR1 is DFQATT and CDR2 is SNEGSKA (reference sequence). Written as DNA, the CDR3 is TGCAGTGCTAGTATCCGGGACAGGGGGCACGAGCAGTACTTC. Translated, it gives CSASIRDRGHEQYF.

The chain is built from TRBV2 and TRBJ1-6; the D gene is possibly TRBD1 (6 bases). Deletions cut 4 bases from V and 10 bases from J, with 17 bases between. This CDR3 region has 15 residues. CDR1 is SNHLY and CDR2 is FYNNEI in the germline V gene. The DNA of the CDR3 is TGTGCCAGCAGTGCATCGTCAGGGGAGACATCACCCCTCCACTTT. It yields the protein CASSASSGETSPLHF.

This clonotype was observed a handful of times. The genes are TRBV28 and TRBJ2-5; 8 bases match TRBD2. This CDR3 comprises 15 residues. Germline V gene lookup returns CDR1 MDHEN and CDR2 SYDVKM. The ends lost 7 bases at V and 11 bases at J; junction bases unmatched: 18. The CDR3 bases are TGTGCCAGCACCGAACGCTGGCGGGAGGCCTACGAACAGTACTTC. Its translation is CASTERWREAYEQYF.

J is TRBJ2-4 and V is TRBV29-1, with TRBD1 matching over 12 bases. The CDR3 length is 17 residues. The V and J ends lost 7 bases and 1 base, in that order; junction bases with no gene match: 11. The V gene's germline CDR1 is SQVTM and CDR2 ANQGSEA. This chain's CDR3 is CSDYRDRGRGAKNIQYF. DNA of the CDR3: TGCAGCGACTACCGGGACAGGGGGCGAGGGGCCAAAAACATTCAGTACTTC.

In this sample, this clonotype turned up a few times. J is TRBJ1-3 and V is TRBV2; D gene unclear. Germline V CDR1 and CDR2: SNHLY, FYNNEI. The V end was cut by 5 bases, the J end by 0 bases, with 17 bases between. The CDR3 sequence is 17 residues long. The CDR3 region has the DNA TGTGCCAGCAGTCCCGGGCTCCTATTGCGCTCTGGAAACACCATATATTTT. This translates into CASSPGLLLRSGNTIYF.

The chain has TRBV4-3 and TRBJ2-2, with D tentatively TRBD1 (6 bases). Germline V gene lookup returns CDR1 LGHNA and CDR2 YSLEER. V lost 4 bases and J lost 7, with 13 bases in between. The CDR3 runs to 14 residues. CDR3 in DNA: TGCGCCAGCAGCCTACAGGGTTCCGGCGGGGAGCTGTTTTTT. Translating gives CASSLQGSGGELFF.

As regards this clonotype: Mismatch with germline at one junction end may stem from a read error. The chain employs TRBV9 and TRBJ2-3; D unresolved. Germline V CDR1 and CDR2: SGDLS, YYNGEE. The CDR3 totals 16 residues. The CDR3 coding sequence is TGTACCAGCAGCGTCGGAGCCAGCTCCTTCACAGATACGCAGTATTTT. Translating it yields CTSSVGASSFTDTQYF.

The rearrangement uses TRBV12-3 or TRBV12-4 and TRBJ2-5, with 7 bases lining up with TRBD2. This CDR3 region has 15 residues. Trimming took 8 bases from V and 11 from J; bases not matched to a gene: 20. The CDR3 spells CASAHSRSEGREQYF. The CDR3 nucleotides read TGTGCCAGCGCCCATTCCAGAAGCGAAGGGAGGGAGCAGTACTTC.

DNA for the CDR3: TGTGCCAGCAGTGGTGACAGGCTCGGGGGCAATCAGCCCCAGCATTTT. It is translated as CASSGDRLGGNQPQHF. The chain couples TRBV6-6 to TRBJ1-5, with D perhaps matching TRBD1 (6 bases). The CDR3 loop spans 16 amino acids. V lost 5 bases and J lost 2, with 16 bases in between. Germline loops: CDR1 MNHNY, CDR2 SVGAGI (reference sequence).

This clonotype has only a few counts. V is TRBV6-5 and J is TRBJ2-7, with a weak D call TRBD2 (5 bases). The CDR3 is 13 amino acids. CDR1 is MNHEY, CDR2 SVGAGI, per germline. Trimming took 6 bases from V and 3 from J, leaving 12 bases between them. The DNA of the CDR3 is TGTGCCAGCAGCCCGGGATTCCTCTACGAGCAGTACTTC. It codes for CASSPGFLYEQYF.

This chain connects TRBV6-2 or TRBV6-3 to TRBJ2-3, with TRBD1 matching 10 bases. This CDR3 region has 15 residues. CDR1 is MNHEY and CDR2 is SVGEGT in the germline V gene. V dropped 4 bases and J dropped 3; count of bases not matched to a gene: 4. CDR3 residues: CASSFPGQGTDTQYF. CDR3 coding DNA: TGTGCCAGCAGTTTCCCGGGACAGGGGACAGATACGCAGTATTTT.

This chain joins TRBV6-2 or TRBV6-3 and TRBJ2-4, with TRBD2 as a possible D gene (5 bases). V lost 0 bases to trimming and J lost 6 bases, with 9 bases between them. The CDR3 covers 14 residues. Germline V gives CDR1 MNHEY, CDR2 SVGEGT. The CDR3 nucleotides read TGTGCCAGCAGTTACTCTCACCGGGGAAACATTCAGTACTTC. It codes for CASSYSHRGNIQYF.

This clonotype was seen more than once but under ten times. The chain links TRBV29-1 to TRBJ2-5; tentatively, D is TRBD2 (5 bases). The closer fit of TRBJ2-7 to the DNA end suggests the J call may be wrong. CDR3 length: 14 amino acids. In germline, CDR1 is SQVTM, CDR2 ANQGSEA. The DNA of the CDR3 is TGCAGCGCCATTGAGCCCGGTCGGGGTAGCGAGCAGTACTTC. Protein sequence: CSAIEPGRGSEQYF.